These T cell receptor beta chains were read from a single sample in a study of CD8 T cells in ankylosing spondylitis. In TCRdb, the 5' RACE reads were re-called with MiXCR into one record per CDR3 protein. The profile shows hundreds of thousands of distinct CDR3 sequences, about a sixth of them singletons. Sequencing was carried out using blood, either unsorted or a sorted T cell fraction (not recorded which). These receptor sequences come from a male donor with ankylosing spondylitis. The CDR3 runs from the conserved cysteine through the conserved F or W. The D gene is left open where the match is weak. Not all rows give a size; the values are once, few, many and, for expanded clones, a class.

CDR3 DNA	CDR3 protein	D gene	CDR3 length	V gene	J gene	clone size
TGTGCCAGCAGTTCCTGGACGGACTTCAATGAGCAGTTCTTC	CASSSWTDFNEQFF	.	14	TRBV25-1	TRBJ2-1	many
TGTGCCTGGAATACTGACGGGCGAACTGAAGCTTTCTTT	CAWNTDGRTEAFF	.	13	TRBV30	TRBJ1-1	.
TGTGCCAGCAGTTCAGCGGGGGCGCCCCACAATGAGCAGTTCTTC	CASSSAGAPHNEQFF	TRBD2	15	TRBV28	TRBJ2-1	many
TGTGCCAGCAGCTTAGCTCCGGACAGCTCCTACGAGCAGTACTTC	CASSLAPDSSYEQYF	.	15	TRBV7-3	TRBJ2-7	.
TGCAGCGTTGACGGACTAGCGGGAGAGGTAGCAGAGACCCAGTACTTC	CSVDGLAGEVAETQYF	TRBD2	16	TRBV29-1	TRBJ2-5	few
TGTGCCAGCAGCCACCAGGAGGCACTGGGACGCAACCCAACTAATGAAAAACTGTTTTTT	CASSHQEALGRNPTNEKLFF	.	20	TRBV7-8	TRBJ1-4	.
TGCGCCAGCAGCTGGACGACAGGGCACTCCTACGAGCAGTACTTC	CASSWTTGHSYEQYF	TRBD1	15	TRBV5-1	TRBJ2-7	few
TGCAGTGCTAGAGGGGGGGCGGACTATGGCTACACCTTC	CSARGGADYGYTF	.	13	TRBV20-1	TRBJ1-2	few
TGTGCCAGCAGCGCGGGACTAGCGGATTCCACAGATACGCAGTATTTT	CASSAGLADSTDTQYF	TRBD2	16	TRBV9	TRBJ2-3	many
TGTGCCAGCAGTTGGCCCAGCTACGAGCAGTACTTC	CASSWPSYEQYF	.	12	TRBV28	TRBJ2-7	many
TGTGCCAGCAGCACGGGACTAGCTTACAATGAGCAGTTCTTC	CASSTGLAYNEQFF	TRBD2	14	TRBV7-9	TRBJ2-1	many
TGTGCCAGCAGCTCCACTTGGGCGGCCTGGGAGCAGTACTTC	CASSSTWAAWEQYF	.	14	TRBV7-9	TRBJ2-7	.
TGTGCCAGCAGCCAAGAATTAAGACTAGCGGGAGACCACAACACCGGGGAGCTGTTTTTT	CASSQELRLAGDHNTGELFF	TRBD2	20	TRBV3-1	TRBJ2-2	few
TGTGCCAGCAAACCGGGACAGGGAAATATTCAGCCCCAGCATTTT	CASKPGQGNIQPQHF	TRBD1	15	TRBV2	TRBJ1-5	.
TGTGCCAGCAGCTTGGTGTTTGGGGGAGGGCCCCTTTACGAGCAGTACTTC	CASSLVFGGGPLYEQYF	TRBD2	17	TRBV5-6	TRBJ2-7	.
TGCGCCAGCAGCCATTGGGGAGGCGGGGGAACAGATACGCAGTATTTT	CASSHWGGGGTDTQYF	TRBD2	16	TRBV4-1	TRBJ2-3	few
TGCAGTGCTAGAGATGGAGAGACCCAGTACTTC	CSARDGETQYF	.	11	TRBV20-1	TRBJ2-5	.
TGTGCCAGCAGCTCAGGGCCCGAAGAGACCCAGTACTTC	CASSSGPEETQYF	.	13	TRBV7-8	TRBJ2-5	.
TGTGCCAGCAGTTTAGTCCTTTATAATTCACCCCTCCACTTT	CASSLVLYNSPLHF	.	14	TRBV12-3/TRBV12-4	TRBJ1-6	few
TGTGCCAGCAGTTTATTTCCGGATATCTATGGCTACACCTTC	CASSLFPDIYGYTF	.	14	TRBV27	TRBJ1-2	.
TGTGCCAGCAGCTTTACGGGGTGGGGTCAGCCCCAGCATTTT	CASSFTGWGQPQHF	.	14	TRBV5-5	TRBJ1-5	few
TGCAGCGGGGGTGGGACTGAAGCTTTCTTT	CSGGGTEAFF	.	10	TRBV29-1	TRBJ1-1	few
TGTGCCAGCAGTTCCCTGGACAGCTACGAGCAGTACTTC	CASSSLDSYEQYF	.	13	TRBV28	TRBJ2-7	many
TGCAGCGTTGACCTAGGGGCATACGAGCAGTACTTC	CSVDLGAYEQYF	.	12	TRBV29-1	TRBJ2-7	.
TGTGCCAGCAGTTTCGCAGCCTACAATGAGCAGTTCTTC	CASSFAAYNEQFF	.	13	TRBV12-3/TRBV12-4	TRBJ2-1	few
TGCAGTGCTAGAGCCCTGGGCACCGGGGAGCTGTTTTTT	CSARALGTGELFF	.	13	TRBV20-1	TRBJ2-2	.
TGCAGCGTCGAGGGGGCTAGCGGGAGCTACGAGCAGTACTTC	CSVEGASGSYEQYF	TRBD2	14	TRBV29-1	TRBJ2-7	many
TGTGCCAGCACCCGCCCCGGACAGGGAATCTACGAGCAGTACTTC	CASTRPGQGIYEQYF	TRBD1	15	TRBV7-9	TRBJ2-7	few
TGTGCCAGCAGCCCCTCCGGGTCCATGAACACTGAAGCTTTCTTT	CASSPSGSMNTEAFF	.	15	TRBV7-9	TRBJ1-1	.
TGTGCCAGCAGCCGCCCGACAGAGAAGAACACTGAAGCTTTCTTT	CASSRPTEKNTEAFF	.	15	TRBV7-9	TRBJ1-1	few
TGTGCCTGGAGCGAAGCGGGAGACACCTACGAGCAGTACTTC	CAWSEAGDTYEQYF	TRBD2	14	TRBV30	TRBJ2-7	.
TGTGCCAGCAGTTTTGGGGGACCACGCGGGGAGCAGTTCTTC	CASSFGGPRGEQFF	.	14	TRBV27	TRBJ2-1	.
TGCGCCAGCAGCTTGGTAGTTAGCACAGATACGCAGTATTTT	CASSLVVSTDTQYF	.	14	TRBV5-1	TRBJ2-3	many
TGTGCCAGCAGCCCCGCACTAGCGGGCCTCGGGGAGCTGTTTTTT	CASSPALAGLGELFF	TRBD2	15	TRBV7-3	TRBJ2-2	few
TGCGCCAGCAGCGCGGACAGCCACTCTGGAAACACCATATATTTT	CASSADSHSGNTIYF	.	15	TRBV4-1	TRBJ1-3	few
TGCGCCAGCAGCACCCGGGAATATAACTATGGCTACACCTTC	CASSTREYNYGYTF	.	14	TRBV5-1	TRBJ1-2	.
TGTGCCAGCAGTTTATTTTTCGAGGGTGAACTGGAGACCCAGTACTTC	CASSLFFEGELETQYF	.	16	TRBV28	TRBJ2-5	.
TGTGCCTGGAGCGGCCCGACGATTGAGCAGTTCTTC	CAWSGPTIEQFF	.	12	TRBV30	TRBJ2-1	.
TGTGCCATCAGTGGGGGGGGACACCTAAACACTGAAGCTTTCTTT	CAISGGGHLNTEAFF	.	15	TRBV10-3	TRBJ1-1	few
TGTGCCAGCAAGAAACCAGGCCTTCAGGGGATGGGGACTGAAGCTTTCTTT	CASKKPGLQGMGTEAFF	.	17	TRBV12-3/TRBV12-4	TRBJ1-1	.
TGCGCCAGCAGCCAAGATATAGCCTCACCCCTCCACTTT	CASSQDIASPLHF	.	13	TRBV4-1	TRBJ1-6	many
TGTGCCAGCAGCGCTGAACTAGCGGGAGGACACAAGGGGGCCACCGGGGAGCTGTTTTTT	CASSAELAGGHKGATGELFF	TRBD2	20	TRBV7-7	TRBJ2-2	.
TGCGCCAGCAGCCAAGAGGGACAGGGGGTAGCAGATACGCAGTATTTT	CASSQEGQGVADTQYF	TRBD1	16	TRBV4-3	TRBJ2-3	many
TGTGCCAGCAGAGCCGGGACAGGGTATCCCACTGAAGCTTTCTTT	CASRAGTGYPTEAFF	TRBD1	15	TRBV6-1	TRBJ1-1	few
TGTGCCAGCAGTTCGATTAGACTGGCAGACAATGAGCAGTTCTTC	CASSSIRLADNEQFF	.	15	TRBV6-2/TRBV6-3	TRBJ2-1	.
TGCGCCAGCAGTGAGTCCAGGGAAATGGGAGACACTGAAGCTTTCTTT	CASSESREMGDTEAFF	.	16	TRBV10-1	TRBJ1-1	once
TGTGCCAGCAGCTTAGGGTCCTTCAGCCTCACGCCAGATACGCAGTATTTT	CASSLGSFSLTPDTQYF	.	17	TRBV11-2	TRBJ2-3	many
TGCAGTGCTAGAGATAGCCACCGGGCTAGCGCCGACTACGAGCAGTACTTC	CSARDSHRASADYEQYF	.	17	TRBV20-1	TRBJ2-7	.